This is a list of T cell receptor beta chains from one sample in a study of vaccination effects on CD4 cells after COVID-19. TCRdb's copy holds only in-frame clones and misses some; the assay was immunoSEQ multiplex PCR. Here the sample spans about 28,000 clones, 73% being singletons. These receptors' targets are unknown. The source was CD4+ T cells from PBMCs cultured with HCoV-NL63 spike peptides, collected after COVID-19 vaccination. These receptors originate from a human donor who received a COVID-19 vaccine. The CDR3 runs from the conserved cysteine through the conserved F or W. The order of the fields is V gene, D gene, J gene, clone size, CDR3 protein, CDR3 DNA. The D gene is left open where the match is weak. Where a row states a size, it is once, few, many or the class of an expanded clone; other rows omit it.

TRBV6-1	TRBD2	TRBJ2-5	NA	CASSESGGRETQYF	TGTGCCAGCAGTGAATCCGGGGGGAGGGAGACCCAGTACTTC
TRBV2	NA	TRBJ2-5	NA	CASSGGIGTQYF	TGTGCCAGCAGTGGGGGGATCGGGACCCAGTACTTC
TRBV4-1	NA	TRBJ2-4	NA	CASSHPGGQAKNIQYF	TGCGCCAGCAGCCATCCCGGCGGGCAGGCCAAAAACATTCAGTACTTC
TRBV4-2	NA	TRBJ2-7	NA	CASRHEGSSYEQYF	TGTGCCAGCAGACACGAAGGATCCTCCTACGAGCAGTACTTC
TRBV3-1/TRBV3-2	NA	TRBJ1-5	NA	CASSQGGGGNQPQHF	TGTGCCAGCAGCCAAGGCGGGGGGGGCAATCAGCCCCAGCATTTT
TRBV3-1/TRBV3-2	TRBD1	TRBJ2-7	NA	CASSPVTTGSRGEQYF	TGTGCCAGCAGCCCCGTAACGACAGGGTCTCGCGGCGAGCAGTACTTC
TRBV7-9	TRBD2	TRBJ2-7	NA	CASSPRLAGATYEQYF	TGTGCCAGCAGCCCAAGGCTAGCGGGGGCTACCTACGAGCAGTACTTC
TRBV29-1	NA	TRBJ1-1	NA	CSVEGILAAEAFF	TGCAGCGTTGAAGGCATATTGGCCGCTGAAGCTTTCTTT
TRBV20-1	TRBD2	TRBJ2-1	few	CSASGLAGGLNEQFF	TGCAGTGCTAGTGGGCTAGCGGGAGGCCTCAATGAGCAGTTCTTC
TRBV5-1	TRBD2	TRBJ2-1	NA	CASSLWSGGTYNEQFF	TGCGCCAGCAGCTTGTGGTCGGGAGGGACCTACAATGAGCAGTTCTTC
TRBV27	NA	TRBJ2-1	NA	CASSLGVSYNEQFF	TGTGCCAGCAGTTTAGGAGTATCCTACAATGAGCAGTTCTTC
TRBV9	TRBD2	TRBJ2-1	NA	CASSERSGRDHYNEQFF	TGTGCCAGCAGCGAGAGAAGCGGGAGGGATCACTACAATGAGCAGTTCTTC
TRBV6-6	NA	TRBJ1-2	NA	CASTPGGYGYTF	TGTGCCAGTACACCGGGGGGCTATGGCTACACCTTC
TRBV29-1	NA	TRBJ2-2	NA	CSVDRANTGELFF	TGCAGCGTTGACAGGGCGAACACCGGGGAGCTGTTTTTT
TRBV5-6	NA	TRBJ1-2	NA	CASSRRREGPNYGYTF	TGTGCCAGCAGCCGGCGGCGAGAGGGGCCTAACTATGGCTACACCTTC
TRBV19	NA	TRBJ2-3	NA	CASSMDSIDTDTQYF	TGTGCCAGTAGTATGGACAGTATAGACACAGATACGCAGTATTTT
TRBV11-2	NA	TRBJ1-3	NA	CASSSVGAPDTIYF	TGTGCCAGCAGCTCAGTGGGAGCCCCAGACACCATATATTTT
TRBV10-2	NA	TRBJ2-3	NA	CASSGGSWYGADTQYF	TGCGCCAGCAGTGGTGGGTCGTGGTACGGGGCAGATACGCAGTATTTT
TRBV6-6	NA	TRBJ1-1	NA	CASSSMNTEAFF	TGTGCCAGCAGTTCCATGAACACTGAAGCTTTCTTT
TRBV19	NA	TRBJ1-2	few	CASTQMGRALNYGYTF	TGTGCCAGTACCCAAATGGGGAGGGCGCTTAACTATGGCTACACCTTC
TRBV10-3	TRBD2	TRBJ2-3	few	CAISELTSGGTNTQYF	TGTGCCATCAGTGAGTTGACTAGCGGGGGGACAAATACGCAGTATTTT
TRBV9	NA	TRBJ1-3	NA	CASEDGAGSGNTIYF	TGTGCCAGCGAAGATGGGGCTGGTTCGGGAAACACCATATATTTT
TRBV27	NA	TRBJ2-1	NA	CASSLAGELYNEQFF	TGTGCCAGCAGTTTAGCTGGGGAGCTCTACAATGAGCAGTTCTTC
TRBV30	NA	TRBJ2-7	NA	CAWSVGARGNEQYF	TGTGCCTGGAGTGTAGGGGCGCGAGGAAACGAGCAGTACTTC
TRBV11-2	TRBD1	TRBJ2-5	NA	CASSLGQGKYF	TGTGCCAGCAGCTTAGGACAGGGGAAGTACTTC
TRBV27	NA	TRBJ1-4	NA	CASSLGRAGEKLFF	TGTGCCAGCAGTTTAGGCAGGGCGGGTGAAAAACTGTTTTTT
TRBV27	NA	TRBJ1-2	few	CASSLNGWGYTF	TGTGCCAGCAGTTTAAATGGGTGGGGCTACACCTTC
TRBV11-2	NA	TRBJ1-2	once	CASSAYEYGYTF	TGTGCCAGCAGCGCTTATGAGTATGGCTACACCTTC
TRBV6-6	NA	TRBJ1-1	NA	CASSYGLGSVAFF	TGTGCCAGCAGTTACGGATTAGGGAGTGTAGCTTTCTTT
TRBV12-3/TRBV12-4	NA	TRBJ1-2	NA	CASSFLLGYTF	TGTGCCAGCAGTTTTCTCCTTGGCTACACCTTC
TRBV3-1/TRBV3-2	TRBD2	TRBJ2-7	once	CASSPLGSGGSYEQYF	TGTGCCAGCAGCCCACTGGGGAGCGGGGGTTCCTACGAGCAGTACTTC
TRBV6-6	NA	TRBJ2-2	few	CASKGGTNTGELFF	TGTGCCAGCAAAGGGGGGACGAACACCGGGGAGCTGTTTTTT
TRBV5-4	NA	TRBJ2-7	once	CASSLEGAVYEQYF	TGTGCCAGCAGCTTGGAAGGAGCGGTATACGAGCAGTACTTC
TRBV5-4	TRBD2	TRBJ2-1	few	CASSSGLEGSDEQFF	TGTGCCAGCAGCTCGGGACTAGAAGGAAGCGATGAGCAGTTCTTC
TRBV6-6	NA	TRBJ1-5	NA	CASSPQGTNQPQHF	TGTGCCAGCAGTCCCCAGGGGACGAATCAGCCCCAGCATTTT
TRBV6-6	NA	TRBJ2-5	NA	CASGPWETQYF	TGTGCCAGCGGCCCGTGGGAGACCCAGTACTTC
TRBV5-1	NA	TRBJ1-2	NA	CASSLGRNYGYTF	TGCGCCAGCAGCTTGGGTCGTAACTATGGCTACACCTTC
TRBV12-3/TRBV12-4	NA	TRBJ1-1	NA	CASSPGPNTEAFF	TGTGCCAGCAGTCCCGGGCCTAACACTGAAGCTTTCTTT
TRBV7-9	TRBD2	TRBJ2-3	few	CASSRGTSGGDTQYF	TGTGCCAGCAGCCGCGGGACTAGCGGGGGGGATACGCAGTATTTT
TRBV7-2	NA	TRBJ2-2	NA	CASSFFARGELFF	TGTGCCAGCAGCTTTTTTGCGAGGGGGGAGCTGTTTTTT
TRBV29-1	NA	TRBJ2-6	NA	CSVEGSGANVLTF	TGCAGCGTTGAGGGGTCTGGGGCCAACGTCCTGACTTTC
TRBV4-1	TRBD2	TRBJ2-5	few	CASQGTSGRQTQYF	TGCGCCAGCCAAGGGACTAGCGGCCGTCAGACCCAGTACTTC